The clone carrying this T cell receptor (delta chain) was counted between two and nine times. Antigen specificity is unknown. V dropped 4 bases and J dropped 0; count of bases not matched to a gene: 23. Germline values: CDR1 TSWWSYY, CDR2 QGS. This CDR3 region has 22 residues. TCRdb fed the PCR reads to CATT. Of some 13,000 delta-chain clones in the sample, about half were seen once. The sample comes from a study of human gamma delta and Vdelta1 T cells. Points from the study as a whole: Delta One T cells were reportedly polyclonal and broadly cytotoxic against acute myeloid leukemia.

Specimen: Vdelta1 gamma-delta T cells from blood grown in culture (DOT cells). This TCR was sampled from a human donor in good health. The J gene is TRDJ1, the V gene TRDV1; 10 bases map to TRDD3. Here the CDR3 DNA reads TGTGCTCTTGGGGCACAAGTCTCCGGCCCAACTGGGGGATTTCCGGACACCGATAAACTCATCTTT. Protein: CALGAQVSGPTGGFPDTDKLIF.